The 8 T cell receptor beta chains presented below share a single source sample, sequenced in a study of a mutant IDH1 vaccine in newly diagnosed glioma. As to time point: baseline, week 1 (first vaccination visit). The treatment denotes: pre-vaccination baseline after standard-of-care therapy. Produced via immunoSEQ multiplex PCR; TCRdb's table is partial and in-frame only. The table records about 67,000 clones, 65% to 85% of them present only once. The specimen was peripheral blood mononuclear cells (PBMCs), collected from a glioma patient treated with radiotherapy, temozolomide or both. The receptor source for this set is a woman between 18 and 29 years old with glioma. Some clones in this sample may be carry-over from other donors' samples.

The chain combines TRBV15 with TRBJ2-5; 9 positions agree with TRBD2. The CDR3 spans 15 residues. V was clipped by 0 bases and J by 1 base; unmatched bases: 0. Germline CDR1 reads LNHNV; CDR2 reads YYDKDF (reference sequence). The CDR3 spells CATSRDSGGQETQYF. CDR3 nucleotide sequence: TGTGCCACCAGCAGAGATAGCGGGGGCCAAGAGACCCAGTACTTC.

The chain couples TRBV6-6 to TRBJ1-2; D remains unclear. The germline V gene has CDR1 MNHNY and CDR2 SVGAGI (reference sequence). Trimming stripped 5 bases from V and 4 bases from J, with 14 bases between. The CDR3 length is 14 residues. The CDR3 region is CASSTGFNLYGYTF. The CDR3 DNA is TGTGCCAGCAGTACGGGGTTTAATCTCTATGGCTACACCTTC.

The V and J genes are TRBV7-7 and TRBJ2-3, with 8 bases matching TRBD2. The CDR3 has 15 amino acids. The ends lost 4 bases at V and 3 bases at J; junction bases unmatched: 6. CDR1 and CDR2 (germline): SSHAT, FNYEAQ (reference sequence). CDR3 nucleotide sequence: TGTGCCAGCAGCTCCGGCGGGGGGCAGACAGATACGCAGTATTTT. Amino acid sequence: CASSSGGGQTDTQYF. The full variable domain, with the rest looked up from reference TRBV7-7 and TRBJ2-3, is GAGVSQSPRYKVTKRGQDVTLRCDPISSHATLYWYQQALGQGPEFLTYFNYEAQPDKSGLPSDRFSAERPEGSISTLTIQRTEQRDSAMYRCASSSGGGQTDTQYFGPGTRLTVL.

This clone occurred once. The rearrangement joins TRBV19 to TRBJ1-5, with 8 bases aligning to TRBD1. The CDR3 covers 18 residues. V gave up 1 base and J gave up 4 bases; unmatched junction bases: 12. Germline CDR1 is LNHDA and CDR2 is SQIVND (reference sequence). CDR3 residues: CASSIATGTGFYNQPQHF. The CDR3 coding sequence is TGTGCCAGTAGTATAGCTACGGGGACAGGCTTTTATAATCAGCCCCAGCATTTT.

The rearrangement uses TRBV5-6 and TRBJ2-5; tentative D call: TRBD2 (6 bases). V dropped 6 bases and J dropped 2 bases, with 14 bases sitting between them. The germline V gene encodes CDR1 SGHDT and CDR2 YYEEEE. This CDR3 contains 14 residues. CDR3 sequence: CASTQFGGQETQYF. The CDR3, as DNA: TGTGCCAGCACCCAATTCGGGGGTCAAGAGACCCAGTACTTC.

This sequence joins TRBV10-3 and TRBJ1-3; D not certain. The CDR3 has 15 amino acids. The ends were cut back, 8 bases at V and 2 bases at J, with 16 bases in the middle. Germline-derived CDR1 and CDR2 are ENHRY and SYGVKD. This CDR3 is CAIEMTEGAGNTIYF. CDR3 coding DNA: TGTGCCATCGAAATGACTGAGGGTGCTGGAAACACCATATATTTT.

The CDR3 reads CASSVVASGTYEQYF. CDR3 nucleotide sequence: TGTGCCAGCAGCGTAGTGGCTAGCGGCACCTACGAGCAGTACTTC. The chain uses TRBV9 and TRBJ2-7, with 7 bases aligning to TRBD2. CDR3 length equals 15 residues. Trimming cost V 0 bases and J 2 bases; bases outside gene matches: 5. The germline V gene has CDR1 SGDLS and CDR2 YYNGEE.

This clone was observed a few times. The chain couples TRBV7-9 to TRBJ1-5, with 7 positions matching TRBD1. V lost 5 bases to trimming and J lost 7 bases; unmatched junction nucleotides: 8. In germline, CDR1 is SEHNR, CDR2 FQNEAQ (reference sequence). The CDR3 sequence is 14 residues long. CDR3 coding DNA: TGTGCCAGCAGCCCCACAGGGGTAGGGCAGCCCCAGCATTTT. Its protein is CASSPTGVGQPQHF.